Included here is one TCR beta chain sequence, with context. Which antigen it targets is not known. One base away there is no much larger clone; base qualities are not given. The CDR3 regions of human TCRbeta chains were analyzed by immunosequencing. For the original study's pipeline: TCRs in the repertoires were matched against a reference library of SARS-CoV-2-specific TCRs that had been generated with the MIRA antigen-specificity platform. Breadth was defined as the fraction of unique TCRs that were SARS-CoV-2-associated. Depth was defined as the fraction of total T cells that were SARS-CoV-2-associated. Using the MIRA data, every spike-specific TCR was mapped to the spike region that the TCR reacted to and assigned to either a CD4 or a CD8 class. Log10-transformed breadth and depth values were compared by one-way ANOVA with Sidak's multiple comparisons tests. TCRdb re-hosts the immuneACCESS table, in-frame sequences only. Its copies lack some clones; in the studies checked, an unresolved V gene accounts for under half of them, and the cause for the rest is not known. D and trimming were read from the DNA, whereas the V and J calls and clone size are those reported in that table. Within this sample are almost 95,000 clones, with approximately 81% of them counted one time only. The ten largest clonotypes hold about 4.5% of the sample.

This specimen comes from a study of T cell responses to AZD1222 COVID-19 vaccine (dated by TCRdb to the early 2020s). Context from the whole study: A total of 233 trial participants underwent TCR sequencing, of whom about 200 had received two doses of AZD1222 and around 25 had received two doses of the MenACWY control vaccine. Enrollment into the trials was organized by age into subgroups of 18-55, 56-69 and 70-plus years, and those subgroups contained 148, 28 and 57 TCR-sequenced participants, respectively.

Overall study outcomes, separate from this receptor: Participants were mostly white British and included more females than males, and it was suggested by the authors that clonal diversity may have been underestimated. Only five or six AZD1222 recipients were SARS-CoV-2 seropositive at baseline, limiting conclusions about previously exposed vaccinees. Reportedly, almost half of the unique spike-specific TCRs recognized epitopes lying outside the regions that are mutated in the B.1.351 and B.1.1.7 variants. No day 14 peak-response samples were available, so repertoires were characterized only after the peak T cell response. The vaccine-associated CD4 TCRs covered the entire spike protein, and the dominant responses fell in regions 160-218 and 743-854. In the small 56-69-year group, the increase in depth fell short of significance, most likely because of low power. After two AZD1222 doses, both the breadth and the depth of spike-specific TCRs were significantly higher than at day 0 and than in MenACWY recipients.

The CDR3, from cysteine to phenylalanine, totals 12 residues. The CDR3 DNA has 36 bases and is translated from base 1. V is pared back by 8 bases and J by 3 bases, with 11 bases lying between the germline termini. CDR1 is given as SGHAT and CDR2 as FQNNGV, both from the germline V gene. This specimen's time point label, per the study, means: about 28 days (+/-7) after the second vaccine dose. AZD1222 recipients whose second dose came at about 4 weeks and those whose second dose came at about 12 weeks were combined into one group, since spike-specific TCR depth and breadth did not differ between the two schedules. Vaccinee samples came from UK trials COV001 and COV002, including a single-blind randomized controlled phase 2/3 trial of AZD1222 (ChAdOx1 nCoV-19) in healthy adults. For TCRbeta chain sequencing, PBMC samples from trial participants were taken at day 0 and at day 28 after the second dose.

Sequenced material: peripheral blood, taken 28 days after the second AZD1222 dose. The sequence was obtained from an adult who received the AZD1222 COVID-19 vaccine. The chain couples TRBV11-2 to TRBJ2-7, with no D gene named confidently. The DNA is TGTGCCAGCCAGGTCTCAAACTACGAGCAGTACTTC. The resulting protein is CASQVSNYEQYF.